These 19 T cell receptor beta chains share one sample of origin, sequenced in a study of naive and memory T cell subsets. Two oligonucleotides, mixed equimolar, formed the beta constant-region primer covering TRBC1 and TRBC2. MiXCR was run by TCRdb on the UMI-ligation and nested PCR reads, yielding one entry per CDR3 protein. Of approximately 140,000 distinct CDR3 sequences listed, about 17% are singletons. The material sequenced was naive CD4+ T cells from blood. The receptors originated from a human donor in good health.

The V gene is TRBV14, the J gene TRBJ1-2; no definite D call. The CDR3 totals 16 residues. Germline loops: CDR1 SGHDN, CDR2 FVKESK. With 0 bases removed from V and 4 bases from J, the gap between germline ends came to 15 bases. This CDR3 reads CASSQDTKQYSYGYTF. As DNA, the CDR3 is TGTGCCAGCAGCCAAGATACCAAACAGTATAGCTATGGCTACACCTTC. The full variable domain, completed using reference TRBV14 and TRBJ1-2, is EAGVTQFPSHSVIEKGQTVTLRCDPISGHDNLYWYRRVMGKEIKFLLHFVKESKQDESGMPNNRFLAERTGGTYSTLKVQPAELEDSGVYFCASSQDTKQYSYGYTFGSGTRLTVV.

The chain is built from TRBV5-1 and TRBJ2-7, with D perhaps matching TRBD1 (5 bases). The ends were cut back, 2 bases at V and 2 bases at J, with 11 bases in the middle. CDR1 is SGHRS and CDR2 is YFSETQ in the germline V gene. CDR3 length: 14 residues. This CDR3 reads CASSFSRVAYEQYF. DNA for the CDR3: TGCGCCAGCAGCTTTAGCAGGGTGGCCTACGAGCAGTACTTC.

In this sample, this clonotype turned up a few times. The chain employs TRBV3-1 and TRBJ1-3; D uncertain. Trimming cost V 0 bases and J 3 bases, with 12 bases left between them. This CDR3 spans 16 amino acids. The germline gives CDR1 LGHDT, CDR2 YNNKEL (reference sequence). CDR3 sequence reads: CASSQDGPGVGNTIYF. CDR3 nucleotide sequence: TGTGCCAGCAGCCAAGACGGACCTGGAGTTGGAAACACCATATATTTT.

This clonotype was picked up many times. The V call is TRBV7-2, the J call TRBJ2-3; D is perhaps TRBD2 (5 bases). Germline V gives CDR1 SGHTA, CDR2 FQGNSA. Trimming took 3 bases from V and 6 from J, leaving 10 bases between them. CDR3 length equals 13 residues. For the CDR3, the DNA is TGTGCCAGCAGCTTGGAACTAGAGGATACGCAGTATTTT. It translates to CASSLELEDTQYF. The variable domain in full, completed from reference TRBV7-2 and TRBJ2-3, reads GAGVSQSPSNKVTEKGKDVELRCDPISGHTALYWYRQSLGQGLEFLIYFQGNSAPDKSGLPSDRFSAERTGGSVSTLTIQRTQQEDSAVYLCASSLELEDTQYFGPGTRLTVL.

The chain joins TRBV2 to TRBJ1-5, with D perhaps TRBD1 (5 bases). The CDR3 is made up of 15 amino acids. Germline lookup yields CDR1 SNHLY and CDR2 FYNNEI. V was clipped by 5 bases and J by 1 base, with 12 bases between them. CDR3 residues: CASSSGVRSNQPQHF. The CDR3 DNA reads as TGTGCCAGCAGTTCGGGGGTTAGAAGCAATCAGCCCCAGCATTTT. Drawing the rest from reference TRBV2 and TRBJ1-5, the complete variable domain is EPEVTQTPSHQVTQMGQEVILRCVPISNHLYFYWYRQILGQKVEFLVSFYNNEISEKSEIFDDQFSVERPDGSNFTLKIRSTKLEDSAMYFCASSSGVRSNQPQHFGDGTRLSIL.

This clonotype was counted only a few times. The chain joins TRBV29-1 to TRBJ1-1, with 11 nucleotides matching TRBD1. The germline V gene has CDR1 SQVTM and CDR2 ANQGSEA. The junction had 7 bases not matched to a gene; V was cut back by 6 bases and J by 1 base. This CDR3 region has 15 residues. The CDR3 nucleotides are TGCAGCGTCGGGGGGACAGGGGGGTGGAACACTGAAGCTTTCTTT. Protein: CSVGGTGGWNTEAFF.

This clonotype showed up just a few times. The chain combines TRBV19 with TRBJ1-3; no reliable D call. Trimming shortened V by 5 bases and J by 0 bases, and 11 bases separated the two germline ends. Germline V lookup: CDR1 LNHDA, CDR2 SQIVND (reference sequence). CDR3 size: 15 residues. The CDR3 nucleotides read TGTGCCAGTAGTCGCCGCAGAGACTCTGGAAACACCATATATTTT. This encodes CASSRRRDSGNTIYF.

This clonotype has a handful of counts. The chain combines TRBV7-9 with TRBJ2-3; the D is unclear. Trimming took off 3 bases at V and 1 base at J, with 17 bases between the two ends. Germline loops: CDR1 SEHNR, CDR2 FQNEAQ (reference sequence). The CDR3 is 17 amino acids. The CDR3 DNA reads as TGTGCCAGCAGCTTGGCACCAAGGCAGGACCGCACAGATACGCAGTATTTT. This sequence encodes CASSLAPRQDRTDTQYF.

V and J are TRBV20-1 and TRBJ2-1, with TRBD1 as a possible D gene (5 bases). V was clipped by 0 bases and J by 4 bases, with 13 bases between them. The germline V gene has CDR1 DFQATT and CDR2 SNEGSKA (reference sequence). The CDR3 is 15 amino acids. CDR3 protein: CSARESDRKYNEQFF. CDR3 DNA: TGCAGTGCTAGAGAAAGCGACAGAAAGTACAATGAGCAGTTCTTC.

The rearrangement joins TRBV28 to TRBJ2-7; D is perhaps TRBD2 (6 bases). CDR1 MDHEN and CDR2 SYDVKM come from the germline V gene. V was pared by 6 bases and J by 3 bases, with 15 bases between. The length of the CDR3 is 14 residues. The DNA for the CDR3 is TGTGCCAGCAGCAGACCTGACGGGAGCTACGAGCAGTACTTC. Its protein product is CASSRPDGSYEQYF. The whole variable domain, filled in from reference TRBV28 and TRBJ2-7, reads DVKVTQSSRYLVKRTGEKVFLECVQDMDHENMFWYRQDPGLGLRLIYFSYDVKMKEKGDIPEGYSVSREKKERFSLILESASTNQTSMYLCASSRPDGSYEQYFGPGTRLTVT.

V gene TRBV4-1 combines with J gene TRBJ2-6, with TRBD1 matching 7 bases. V gave up 5 bases and J gave up 1 base; unmatched junction bases: 5. CDR3 size: 16 residues. Per the germline V gene, CDR1 is MGHRA and CDR2 is YSYEKL. Written as DNA, the CDR3 is TGCGCCAGCAGCGGACGACAGGGATCTGGGGCCAACGTCCTGACTTTC. Protein: CASSGRQGSGANVLTF.

This clonotype has a handful of counts. V is TRBV29-1 and J is TRBJ2-5; 8 nucleotides line up with TRBD1. V shed 7 bases, J shed 6 bases, and the junction held 10 bases outside the gene matches. Per germline, CDR1 SQVTM and CDR2 ANQGSEA. This CDR3 region has 13 residues. The CDR3 DNA is TGCAGCGCGACAGGGGTCCTAGAGAAGACCCAGTACTTC. Translated: CSATGVLEKTQYF.

There are a few counts of this clonotype. V gene TRBV28 combines with J gene TRBJ1-3, with 8 bases matching TRBD1. CDR1 and CDR2 (germline): MDHEN, SYDVKM. Germline trimming cut 8 bases from V and 0 bases from J; bases unmatched to any gene: 0. The CDR3 consists of 13 residues. The CDR3 region is CASQGASGNTIYF. The CDR3 DNA is TGTGCCAGCCAGGGGGCCTCTGGAAACACCATATATTTT. The variable domain in full, with the rest retrieved from reference TRBV28 and TRBJ1-3, is DVKVTQSSRYLVKRTGEKVFLECVQDMDHENMFWYRQDPGLGLRLIYFSYDVKMKEKGDIPEGYSVSREKKERFSLILESASTNQTSMYLCASQGASGNTIYFGEGSWLTVV.

The rearrangement links TRBV6-2 or TRBV6-3 to TRBJ2-5; TRBD1 matches 8 bases. The CDR3 totals 14 residues. Trimming removed 4 bases from V and 5 bases from J; junction bases left unmatched: 6. Germline assignment: CDR1 MNHEY and CDR2 SVGEGT. CDR3 sequence (DNA): TGTGCCAGCAGTTCTCGGACAGGGAAGGAGACCCAGTACTTC. Protein product: CASSSRTGKETQYF.

This clonotype occurred a few times. CDR3 region: CSVLRVEKLFF. The CDR3 DNA reads TGCAGCGTCCTAAGGGTAGAAAAACTGTTTTTT. The chain combines TRBV29-1 with TRBJ1-4; D remains unclear. V dropped 6 bases and J dropped 8 bases, with 10 bases sitting between them. The CDR3 runs to 11 residues. The germline V gene has CDR1 SQVTM and CDR2 ANQGSEA.

This clonotype came up many times. This chain links TRBV7-3 with TRBJ1-1, with D possibly TRBD1 on 6 matching bases. The CDR3 is 16 residues long. Germline lookup yields CDR1 SGHTA and CDR2 FQGTGA. V was pared by 5 bases and J by 1 base, with 17 bases between. The CDR3 DNA sequence: TGTGCCAGCAGCCCCCAACCTCAGGGGCGGAACACTGAAGCTTTCTTT. This gives the protein CASSPQPQGRNTEAFF.

CDR3: CSATGTPGDEQFF. The DNA of the CDR3 is TGCAGTGCAACAGGGACCCCGGGGGATGAGCAGTTCTTC. The V and J genes are TRBV20-1 and TRBJ2-1; D tentatively fits TRBD1 or TRBD2 (6 bases each). CDR1 and CDR2 from the germline V gene are DFQATT and SNEGSKA (reference sequence). The CDR3 sequence is 13 residues long. The germline V and J ends were trimmed by 6 bases and 8 bases, with 17 bases remaining between them.

The chain combines TRBV20-1 with TRBJ2-7, with 7 bases that match TRBD1. This CDR3 spans 16 amino acids. V dropped 6 bases and J dropped 0; count of bases not matched to a gene: 14. CDR1 is DFQATT, CDR2 SNEGSKA, per germline (reference sequence). In nucleotides, the CDR3 is TGCAGTGCACCGGATGTTAGGACAGGAGGCTCCTACGAGCAGTACTTC. Residues: CSAPDVRTGGSYEQYF.

This clonotype was seen only a few times. The chain combines TRBV5-1 with TRBJ2-4; D unclear. Trimming shortened V by 4 bases and J by 2 bases, and 16 bases separated the two germline ends. CDR3 length: 16 amino acids. Per germline, CDR1 SGHRS and CDR2 YFSETQ. CDR3 sequence (DNA): TGCGCCAGCAGCCTCGATCCCGGACCTACCAAAAACATTCAGTACTTC. It yields the protein CASSLDPGPTKNIQYF.